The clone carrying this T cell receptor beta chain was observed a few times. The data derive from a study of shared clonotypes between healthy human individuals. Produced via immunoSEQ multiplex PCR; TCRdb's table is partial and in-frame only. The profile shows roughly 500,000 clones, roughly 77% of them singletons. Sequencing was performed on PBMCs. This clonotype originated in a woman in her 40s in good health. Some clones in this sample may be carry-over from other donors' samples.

CDR3 protein: CAWGTAYGYTF. DNA for the CDR3: TGTGCCTGGGGGACAGCATATGGCTACACCTTC. The chain joins TRBV30 to TRBJ1-2, with 7 bases identical to TRBD1. CDR3 length: 11 residues. CDR1 and CDR2 from the germline V gene are GTSNPN and SVGIG (reference sequence). J was trimmed by 5 bases and V by 5 bases; bases with no gene match: 2.